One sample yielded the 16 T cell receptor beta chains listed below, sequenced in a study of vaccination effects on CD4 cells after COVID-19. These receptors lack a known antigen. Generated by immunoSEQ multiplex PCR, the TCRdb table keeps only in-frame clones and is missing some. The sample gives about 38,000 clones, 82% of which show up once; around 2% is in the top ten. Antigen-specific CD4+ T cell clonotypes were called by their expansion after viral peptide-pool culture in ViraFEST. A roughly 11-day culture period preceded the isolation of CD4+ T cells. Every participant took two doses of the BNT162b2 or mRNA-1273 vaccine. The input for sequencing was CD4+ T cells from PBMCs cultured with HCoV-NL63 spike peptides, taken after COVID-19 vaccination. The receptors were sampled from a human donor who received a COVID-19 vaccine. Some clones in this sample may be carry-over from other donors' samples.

The CDR3 protein is CASSLLSVVDTQYF. The CDR3 bases are TGTGCCAGCAGCTTGTTGTCAGTCGTAGATACGCAGTATTTT. V is TRBV5-6 and J is TRBJ2-3; D remains ambiguous. The CDR3 contains 14 residues. Germline-derived CDR1 and CDR2 are SGHDT and YYEEEE. The V end was cut by 1 base, the J end by 5 bases, with 11 bases between.

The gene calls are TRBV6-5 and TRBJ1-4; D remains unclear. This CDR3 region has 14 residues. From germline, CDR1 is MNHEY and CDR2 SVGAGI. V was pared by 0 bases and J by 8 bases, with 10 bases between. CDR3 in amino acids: CASSYSLGVEKLFF. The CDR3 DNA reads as TGTGCCAGCAGTTACTCTCTAGGCGTCGAAAAACTGTTTTTT.

For the CDR3, the DNA is TGTGCCAGCAGGGACAGGTTGAGGTCCGAGCAGTACGTC. Translation gives CASRDRLRSEQYV. This rearrangement joins TRBV28 to TRBJ2-7; 7 bases map to TRBD1. Germline V gene data show CDR1 as MDHEN and CDR2 as SYDVKM. The length of the CDR3 is 13 residues. V lost 6 bases, J lost 6 bases, and 8 bases stayed unmatched.

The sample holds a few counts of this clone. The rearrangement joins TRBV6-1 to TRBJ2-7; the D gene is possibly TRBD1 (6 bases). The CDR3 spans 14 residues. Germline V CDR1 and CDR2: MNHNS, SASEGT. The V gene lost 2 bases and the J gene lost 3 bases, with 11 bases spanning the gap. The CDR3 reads CASSEIDRHYEQYV. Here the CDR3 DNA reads TGTGCCAGCAGTGAAATCGACAGGCACTACGAGCAGTACGTC.

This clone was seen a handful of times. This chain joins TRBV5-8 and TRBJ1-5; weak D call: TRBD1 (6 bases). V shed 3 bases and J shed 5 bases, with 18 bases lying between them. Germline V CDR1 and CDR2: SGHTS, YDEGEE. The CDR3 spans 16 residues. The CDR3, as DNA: TGTGCCAGCAGCTCTCCGCCGGGGGCGGGCGATCAGCCCCAGCATTTT. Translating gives CASSSPPGAGDQPQHF. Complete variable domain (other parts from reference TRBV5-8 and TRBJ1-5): EAGVTQSPTHLIKTRGQQATLRCSPISGHTSVYWYQQALGLGLQFLLWYDEGEERNRGNFPPRFSGRQFPNYSSELNVNALELEDSALYLCASSSPPGAGDQPQHFGDGTRLSIL.

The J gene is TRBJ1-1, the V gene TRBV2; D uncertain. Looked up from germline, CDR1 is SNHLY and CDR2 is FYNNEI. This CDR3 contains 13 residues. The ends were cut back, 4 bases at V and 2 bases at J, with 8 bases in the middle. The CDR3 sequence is CASSADGNTEAFF. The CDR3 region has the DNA TGTGCCAGCAGTGCGGACGGCAACACTGAAGCTTTCTTT.

The CDR3 coding sequence is TGTGCCAGCACCCCGGGACGGATGAACACTGAAGCTTTCTTT. The encoded protein is CASTPGRMNTEAFF. The rearrangement links TRBV2 to TRBJ1-1; D is perhaps TRBD1 (5 bases). V lost 7 bases and J 0 bases, leaving 12 bases between the germline ends. Germline loops: CDR1 SNHLY, CDR2 FYNNEI. The CDR3 is 14 amino acids.

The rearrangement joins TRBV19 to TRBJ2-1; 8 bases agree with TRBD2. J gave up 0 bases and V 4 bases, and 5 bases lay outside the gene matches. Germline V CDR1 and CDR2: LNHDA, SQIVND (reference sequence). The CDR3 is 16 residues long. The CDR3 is CASSTSGTSSYNEQFF. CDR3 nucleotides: TGTGCCAGTAGTACCTCCGGGACTAGCTCCTACAATGAGCAGTTCTTC.

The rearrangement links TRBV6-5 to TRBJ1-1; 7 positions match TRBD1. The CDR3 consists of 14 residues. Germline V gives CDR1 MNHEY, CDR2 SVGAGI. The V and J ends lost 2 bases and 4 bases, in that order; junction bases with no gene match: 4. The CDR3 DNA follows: TGTGCCAGCAGTTACACGACAGGGAGCACTGAAGCTTTCTTT. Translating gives CASSYTTGSTEAFF.

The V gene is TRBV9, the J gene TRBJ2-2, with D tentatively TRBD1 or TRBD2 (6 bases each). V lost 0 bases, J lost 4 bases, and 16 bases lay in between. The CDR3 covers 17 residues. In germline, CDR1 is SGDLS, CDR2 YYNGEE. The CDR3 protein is CASSVDPGAARTGELFF. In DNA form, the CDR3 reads TGTGCCAGCAGCGTAGATCCGGGGGCCGCGCGCACCGGGGAGCTGTTTTTT.

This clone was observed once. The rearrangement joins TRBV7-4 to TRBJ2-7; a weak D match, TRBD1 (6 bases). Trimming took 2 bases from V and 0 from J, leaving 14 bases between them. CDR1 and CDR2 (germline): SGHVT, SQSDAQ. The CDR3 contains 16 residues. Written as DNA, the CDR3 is TGTGCCAGCAGCTTACAGGGGCCAGATAACTCCTACGAGCAGTACGTC. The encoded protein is CASSLQGPDNSYEQYV.

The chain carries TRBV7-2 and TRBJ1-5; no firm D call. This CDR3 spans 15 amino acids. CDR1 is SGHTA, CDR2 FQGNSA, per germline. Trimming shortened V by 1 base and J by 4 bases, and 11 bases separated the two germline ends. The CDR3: CASSLDGRGNQPQHF. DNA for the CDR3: TGTGCCAGCAGCTTAGACGGACGGGGAAATCAGCCCCAGCATTTT. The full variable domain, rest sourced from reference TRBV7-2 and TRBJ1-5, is GAGVSQSPSNKVTEKGKDVELRCDPISGHTALYWYRQSLGQGLEFLIYFQGNSAPDKSGLPSDRFSAERTGGSVSTLTIQRTQQEDSAVYLCASSLDGRGNQPQHFGDGTRLSIL.

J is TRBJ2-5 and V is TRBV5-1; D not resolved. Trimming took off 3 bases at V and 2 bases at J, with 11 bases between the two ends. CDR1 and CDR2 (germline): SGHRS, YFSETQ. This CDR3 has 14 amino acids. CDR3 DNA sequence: TGCGCCAGCAGCTCCTCAGGAAATCAAGAGACCCAGTACTTC. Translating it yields CASSSSGNQETQYF. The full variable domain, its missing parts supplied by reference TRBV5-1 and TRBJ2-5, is KAGVTQTPRYLIKTRGQQVTLSCSPISGHRSVSWYQQTPGQGLQFLFEYFSETQRNKGNFPGRFSGRQFSNSRSEMNVSTLELGDSALYLCASSSSGNQETQYFGPGTRLLVL.

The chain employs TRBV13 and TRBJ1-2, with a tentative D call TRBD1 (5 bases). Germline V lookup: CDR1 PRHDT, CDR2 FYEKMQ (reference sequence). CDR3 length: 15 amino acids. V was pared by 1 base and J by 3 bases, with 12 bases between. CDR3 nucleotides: TGTGCCAGCAGCTTAGTGGCGGGAGGGGACTATGGCTACACCTTC. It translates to CASSLVAGGDYGYTF.

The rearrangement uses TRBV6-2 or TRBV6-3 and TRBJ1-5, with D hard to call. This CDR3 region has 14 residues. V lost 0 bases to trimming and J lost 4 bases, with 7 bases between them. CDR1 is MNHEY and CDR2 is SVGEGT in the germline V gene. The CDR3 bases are TGTGCCAGCAGTTACTCGATGGGAAATCAGCCCCAGCATTTT. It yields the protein CASSYSMGNQPQHF.

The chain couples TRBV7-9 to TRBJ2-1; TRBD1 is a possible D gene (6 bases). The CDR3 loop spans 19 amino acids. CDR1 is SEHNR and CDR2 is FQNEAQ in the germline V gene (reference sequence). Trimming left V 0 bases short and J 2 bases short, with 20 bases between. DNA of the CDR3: TGTGCCAGCAGCTTAGCGCAGGGGTTTGACTTCTCGCCCTACAATGAGCAGTTCTTC. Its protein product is CASSLAQGFDFSPYNEQFF.